This T cell receptor beta chain came from a study of blood T cells in healthy people across ages. Across the study: About one barcoded beta molecule was captured per two T cells (by template switching). Study-wide findings and caveats: Lack of knowledge of donor CMV status possibly confounded expanded clonotype changes.

Primers used in a second PCR of roughly 7 to 11 cycles were a sample-barcoded 5' primer and a J-beta primer mix. With 12 random nucleotides, a template-switch adaptor tagged each individual cDNA molecule. TCRdb passed the 5' RACE reads through MiXCR, listing each CDR3 protein once. The sample lists about 2 million distinct CDR3 sequences, roughly 49% occurring once. The germline V gene encodes CDR1 DFQATT and CDR2 SNEGSKA (reference sequence). CDR3 size: 13 residues. The V gene lost 1 base and the J gene lost 11 bases, with 17 bases spanning the gap. As to this clonotype: Antigen: not known.

Sequencing was carried out using blood. V and J are TRBV20-1 and TRBJ2-5, with D uncertain. The receptor's source is a woman in her thirties or forties in good health. The CDR3 loop is CSARGLVYHEQYF. CDR3 coding DNA: TGCAGTGCTAGAGGGCTAGTGTACCATGAGCAGTACTTC.